A selection of T cell receptor beta chains follows, all from one sample in a study of T cell changes during pregnancy in multiple sclerosis. The protocol was immunoSEQ multiplex PCR, while the TCRdb copy is restricted to in-frame clones and leaves out a portion. The table records around 34,000 clones, almost 90% of them present only once. The source was CD4+ T cells from peripheral blood mononuclear cells, collected in the second trimester of pregnancy. All receptors derive from a female donor with multiple sclerosis, enrolled in a pregnancy study. Both conserved end residues are part of each CDR3. The order of the fields is CDR3 length, D gene, J gene, clone size, V gene, CDR3 DNA, CDR3 protein. D genes are given only for firm matches. Rows give clone size only sometimes, using once, few, many, or a class for an expanded clone.

>11|-|TRBJ2-1|-|TRBV6-5
TGTGCCAGCAGCCTGTACAATGAGCAGTTCTTC
CASSLYNEQFF
>12|-|TRBJ1-5|-|TRBV19
TGTGCCAGTAGTGCGAGGGAACAGCCCCAGCATTTT
CASSAREQPQHF
>13|TRBD2|TRBJ2-1|-|TRBV7-9
TGTGCCAGCAGCCCAATAGCGGGAGAAGGGAAGTTCTTC
CASSPIAGEGKFF
>13|-|TRBJ2-5|few|TRBV2
TGTGCCAGCGAGCCTTACTACCAAGAGACCCAGTACTTC
CASEPYYQETQYF
>13|TRBD1|TRBJ1-2|-|TRBV2
TGTGCCAGCAGTGAAGTCAGGGGGGATGGCTACACCTTC
CASSEVRGDGYTF
>12|-|TRBJ1-2|-|TRBV30
TGTGCCTGGAGTACAGGGCTTTATGGCTACACCTTC
CAWSTGLYGYTF
>15|-|TRBJ2-1|-|TRBV6-5
TGTGCCAGCAAGGTGGGAGGTCTCTCCTACAATGAGCAGTTCTTC
CASKVGGLSYNEQFF
>15|TRBD1|TRBJ1-1|-|TRBV19
TGTGCCAGTAGTATAGATCCACAGGGGGGCACTGAAGCTTTCTTT
CASSIDPQGGTEAFF
>15|TRBD1|TRBJ2-1|-|TRBV6-1
TGTGCCAGCAGTGACCGGGACAGGGCTAACAATGAGCAGTTCTTC
CASSDRDRANNEQFF
>19|TRBD2|TRBJ2-2|-|TRBV4-2
TGTGCCAGCAGGCGCACTAGCGGGTCCCTTAACACGAACACCGGGGAGCTGTTTTTT
CASRRTSGSLNTNTGELFF
>12|TRBD1|TRBJ2-7|-|TRBV2
TGTGCCAGCAGACAGGGGGCTCGGGAGCAGTACTTC
CASRQGAREQYF
>12|-|TRBJ2-5|-|TRBV5-8
TGTGCCAGCAGCGCGGGACTGGGGGCCCAGTACTTC
CASSAGLGAQYF
>14|-|TRBJ2-1|once|TRBV28
TGTGCCAGCAGTTTCGCCCCTGGCAGGAATGAGCAGTTCTTC
CASSFAPGRNEQFF
>16|TRBD2|TRBJ2-3|-|TRBV2
TGTGCCAGCAAACGGTTGCTAGCGGATAGCACAGATACGCAGTATTTT
CASKRLLADSTDTQYF
>16|TRBD2|TRBJ2-5|-|TRBV5-6
TGTGCCAGCAGCTTCCAGCGAGTGGGAGGGCCGGGGACCCAGTACTTC
CASSFQRVGGPGTQYF
>17|-|TRBJ1-4|-|TRBV5-4
TGTGCCAGCAGCTTCGTTGGATATGGGGAGACTAATGAAAAACTGTTTTTT
CASSFVGYGETNEKLFF
>13|-|TRBJ1-2|once|TRBV15
TGTGCCACCAGCAGCGCCGTCGGCTATGGCTACACCTTC
CATSSAVGYGYTF
>16|TRBD1|TRBJ2-1|few|TRBV7-9
TGTGCCAGCAGCTCCTGGACAGGAGTCTCCTACAATGAGCAGTTCTTC
CASSSWTGVSYNEQFF
>13|-|TRBJ1-2|-|TRBV19
TGTGCCAGCGAACCCCAGGGAGGGAGTGGCTACACCTTC
CASEPQGGSGYTF
>11|-|TRBJ1-1|-|TRBV20-1
TGCAGTGCTAGAGAGAGGACTGAAGCTTTCTTT
CSARERTEAFF
>16|-|TRBJ2-2|-|TRBV7-3
TGTGCCAGCAGCTTAATCTGGCGGGAGAACACCGGGGAGCTGTTTTTT
CASSLIWRENTGELFF
>15|TRBD1|TRBJ1-1|-|TRBV5-6
TGTGCCAGCAGAGTAAGGACAGGGAGTAACGGTGAAGCTTTCTTT
CASRVRTGSNGEAFF
>16|TRBD1|TRBJ2-3|-|TRBV5-1
TGCGCCAGCAGCAGGACCCAGGGGGCTGTTACAGATACGCAGTATTTT
CASSRTQGAVTDTQYF
>15|-|TRBJ2-1|few|TRBV6-1
TGTGCCAGCAGTACAGAAATAAGCTCCTACAATGAGCAGTTCTTC
CASSTEISSYNEQFF
>19|TRBD2|TRBJ2-1|-|TRBV7-2
TGTGCCAGCAGCTCCAACCCCCCCGGGACTAGCGGGAGGTACAATGAGCAGTTCTTC
CASSSNPPGTSGRYNEQFF
>15|-|TRBJ2-2|-|TRBV4-3
TGCGCCAGCAGCCGAGGGGGGGCGAACACCGGGGAGCTGTTTTTT
CASSRGGANTGELFF
>14|-|TRBJ1-2|-|TRBV5-4
TGTGCCAGCAGCTCTAACAGACAGGATCATGGCTACACCTTC
CASSSNRQDHGYTF
>15|-|TRBJ2-7|-|TRBV11-2
TGTGCCAGCAGCTTAGATTCTAAGAGCTCCTACGAGCAGTACTTC
CASSLDSKSSYEQYF
>13|-|TRBJ1-2|-|TRBV29-1
TGCAGCGTTGGTTCCTTTCAGGACTATGGCTACACCTTC
CSVGSFQDYGYTF
>15|TRBD1|TRBJ2-2|-|TRBV6-1
TGTGCCAGCAGTTCTGGGACAGGGATCACCGGGGAGCTGTTTTTT
CASSSGTGITGELFF
>15|-|TRBJ2-1|-|TRBV9
TGTGCCAGCAGCGTAGCCGGAGGGCCAAATAATGAGCAGTTCTTC
CASSVAGGPNNEQFF
>16|-|TRBJ2-5|-|TRBV7-6
TGTGCCAGCAGCTACCTCCCCGGGACACCCCAAGAGACCCAGTACTTC
CASSYLPGTPQETQYF
>15|-|TRBJ1-5|-|TRBV4-3
TGCGCCAGCAGCCAATCGGGGGGAGGCAATCAGCCCCAGCATTTT
CASSQSGGGNQPQHF
>14|-|TRBJ2-7|-|TRBV7-2
TGTGCCAGCAGCCCCGTCCCCGGAGCCTACGAGCAGTACTTC
CASSPVPGAYEQYF
>13|-|TRBJ2-3|-|TRBV7-2
TGTGCCAGCAGCTTGCGGGAATTTGATACGCAGTATTTT
CASSLREFDTQYF